This is a list of T cell receptor beta chains from one sample in a study of response to subunit inactivated influenza vaccine. TCRdb redid the calling of the RT-PCR reads with MiXCR, one entry per CDR3 protein. The sample has 150,000 to 200,000 distinct CDR3 sequences, around 9% seen once; the top ten hold roughly a tenth. The sample in question was non-naive T cells sorted from PBMCs, obtained on the day of vaccination. Receptor source: a man in his forties or fifties who received an inactivated influenza vaccine. The CDR3 runs from the conserved cysteine through the conserved F or W. A D gene is named only where the DNA matches it firmly. Size is stated for part of the rows, as once, few or many counts, or as a class when the clone is expanded.

v_call	clone_size	d_call	j_call	cdr3_aa	cdr3_nt
TRBV30	.	.	TRBJ1-5	CAWSVLRGTGQPQHF	TGTGCCTGGAGTGTACTCCGGGGGACCGGGCAGCCCCAGCATTTT
TRBV10-3	.	.	TRBJ2-5	CAISGQGARLETQYF	TGTGCCATCAGTGGACAAGGGGCGCGTCTAGAGACCCAGTACTTC
TRBV20-1	few	TRBD1	TRBJ2-7	CSASLGQGLGEQYF	TGCAGTGCTAGTTTAGGACAGGGATTGGGGGAGCAGTACTTC
TRBV12-3/TRBV12-4	many	.	TRBJ2-2	CASSFLQGELFF	TGTGCCAGCAGTTTTCTACAGGGGGAGCTGTTTTTT
TRBV7-9	few	.	TRBJ2-2	CASRDSWTLEELFF	TGTGCCAGCAGGGACAGTTGGACCCTAGAGGAGCTGTTTTTT
TRBV25-1	few	TRBD1	TRBJ1-6	CASSGDRALHF	TGTGCCAGCAGTGGGGACAGGGCCCTCCACTTT
TRBV5-1	few	TRBD2	TRBJ2-7	CASSQDRGLTSGYEQYF	TGCGCCAGCAGTCAAGACAGGGGCCTGACTAGCGGGTACGAGCAGTACTTC
TRBV28	.	.	TRBJ2-7	CASSFMGYEQYF	TGTGCCAGCAGTTTTATGGGCTACGAGCAGTACTTC
TRBV5-1	few	TRBD1	TRBJ2-7	CASSSTGASVGDEQYF	TGCGCCAGCAGCTCGACAGGGGCCTCAGTAGGCGACGAGCAGTACTTC
TRBV27	.	.	TRBJ1-5	CASPWDNNQPQHF	TGTGCCAGCCCCTGGGACAACAATCAGCCCCAGCATTTT
TRBV4-3	many	TRBD2	TRBJ2-7	CASSQFLAAAYEQYF	TGCGCCAGCAGCCAATTCCTAGCGGCCGCCTACGAGCAGTACTTC
TRBV28	.	.	TRBJ1-2	CASSLLSRTALYGYTF	TGTGCCAGCAGTTTATTATCCCGGACAGCGCTCTATGGCTACACCTTC
TRBV11-2	.	TRBD1	TRBJ1-2	CASSLVRGTGQGYTF	TGTGCCAGCAGCTTAGTCCGAGGGACAGGGCAAGGCTACACCTTC
TRBV2	few	.	TRBJ2-2	CASSTRTEAVPGELFF	TGTGCCAGCAGTACTCGGACTGAGGCGGTTCCCGGGGAGCTGTTTTTT
TRBV20-1	.	.	TRBJ2-7	CSARFPLVSYEQYF	TGCAGTGCTAGGTTTCCGCTGGTATCCTACGAGCAGTACTTC
TRBV12-3/TRBV12-4	many	TRBD2	TRBJ2-1	CASRWTSGPNEQFF	TGTGCCAGCAGATGGACTAGCGGGCCGAATGAGCAGTTCTTC
TRBV18	.	TRBD1	TRBJ1-6	CASSGGQSLHF	TGTGCCAGCTCGGGGGGACAGTCCCTCCACTTT
TRBV4-3	.	.	TRBJ2-4	CASSQREGGNIQYF	TGCGCCAGCAGCCAGCGTGAAGGCGGAAACATTCAGTACTTC
TRBV4-3	.	.	TRBJ2-3	CASSQDVQRITDTQYF	TGCGCCAGCAGCCAAGACGTCCAGCGAATCACAGATACGCAGTATTTT
TRBV2	.	.	TRBJ2-5	CASSEAGRAGATQYF	TGTGCCAGCAGTGAAGCAGGCAGGGCGGGGGCGACCCAGTACTTC
TRBV6-1	few	TRBD2	TRBJ2-7	CASSQLAGGMNEQYF	TGTGCCAGCAGTCAACTAGCGGGAGGAATGAACGAGCAGTACTTC
TRBV6-2/TRBV6-3	.	.	TRBJ2-5	CASSYLGQPQETQYF	TGTGCCAGCAGTTATCTCGGACAGCCCCAAGAGACCCAGTACTTC
TRBV3-1	.	.	TRBJ1-1	CASSQGTWNTEAFF	TGTGCCAGCAGCCAAGGCACCTGGAACACTGAAGCTTTCTTT
TRBV6-1	.	.	TRBJ1-6	CASSERRSSYNSPLHF	TGTGCCAGCAGTGAGAGAAGGAGCTCCTATAATTCACCCCTCCACTTT
TRBV7-2	many	.	TRBJ2-7	CASSLGAGHYEQYF	TGTGCCAGCAGCTTAGGAGCGGGACACTACGAGCAGTACTTC
TRBV11-1	many	.	TRBJ2-1	CASSPRGNYNEQFF	TGTGCCAGCAGCCCACGTGGGAATTACAATGAGCAGTTCTTC
TRBV7-8	.	.	TRBJ1-5	CASSKEQRYSNQPQHF	TGTGCCAGCAGCAAAGAACAGAGATATAGCAATCAGCCCCAGCATTTT
TRBV25-1	.	.	TRBJ1-2	CASSGAANYGYTF	TGTGCCAGCAGTGGGGCAGCTAACTATGGCTACACCTTC
TRBV12-3/TRBV12-4	many	.	TRBJ1-1	CASSTWDHQGSTEAFF	TGTGCCAGCAGTACCTGGGACCACCAAGGAAGCACTGAAGCTTTCTTT
TRBV29-1	.	.	TRBJ2-1	CSVEGGGLEQFF	TGCAGCGTTGAAGGGGGCGGGCTTGAGCAGTTCTTC
TRBV20-1	.	TRBD2	TRBJ2-5	CSANLGGGVETQYF	TGCAGTGCTAATCTTGGCGGGGGAGTGGAGACCCAGTACTTC
TRBV12-3/TRBV12-4	many	.	TRBJ2-1	CASSLSREQFF	TGTGCCAGCAGTTTATCCCGTGAGCAGTTCTTC
TRBV5-6	many	TRBD2	TRBJ2-3	CASSAGLAGDTQYF	TGTGCCAGCAGCGCGGGACTAGCGGGAGATACGCAGTATTTT
TRBV10-3	.	.	TRBJ2-1	CAISESDGRPSYNEQFF	TGTGCCATCAGTGAGTCCGATGGCAGGCCCTCCTACAATGAGCAGTTCTTC
TRBV5-1	.	TRBD1	TRBJ2-3	CASSQGQGVADTQYF	TGCGCCAGCAGCCAGGGACAGGGGGTCGCAGATACGCAGTATTTT
TRBV4-3	few	.	TRBJ2-5	CASSRTRLGTSDQYF	TGCGCCAGCAGCCGCACTCGACTAGGGACGAGTGACCAGTACTTC
TRBV6-1	.	.	TRBJ2-1	CASTGLGTEQFF	TGTGCCAGCACGGGACTGGGGACAGAGCAGTTCTTC
TRBV7-6	.	.	TRBJ2-3	CASSRLEDTQYF	TGTGCCAGCAGCCGGCTTGAGGATACGCAGTATTTT
TRBV7-6	few	TRBD2	TRBJ2-1	CASSSVGRSYNEQFF	TGTGCCAGCTCCAGTGTCGGGAGGAGCTACAATGAGCAGTTCTTC
TRBV4-2	.	.	TRBJ2-1	CASSLHRGGGHNEQFF	TGTGCCAGCAGCCTCCATCGGGGCGGAGGGCACAATGAGCAGTTCTTC
TRBV5-1	many	TRBD2	TRBJ2-3	CASTDSGRPTDTQYF	TGCGCCAGCACCGATAGCGGGAGACCCACAGATACGCAGTATTTT
TRBV5-6	many	.	TRBJ1-2	CASSQDRSWSYGYTF	TGTGCCAGCAGCCAAGACAGGTCTTGGAGCTATGGCTACACCTTC